This T cell receptor beta chain is from a study of early stage breast cancer tumors. A note on this clone: At one boundary the junction diverges from the germline segment, which might be a read error.

Produced via immunoSEQ multiplex PCR; TCRdb's table is partial and in-frame only. The table lists approximately 48,000 clones, over 80% of them singletons. This TCR came from a person between 65 and 80 years old with breast cancer. Sequencing was carried out using blood.

CDR3 nucleotide sequence: TGTGCCAGCAGCGATCCCGGGACAGGGCCTAACTTC. Protein: CASSDPGTGPNF. The chain joins TRBV25-1 to TRBJ2-7; 9 nucleotides align to TRBD1. This CDR3 has 12 amino acids. Germline V gives CDR1 MGHDK, CDR2 SYGVNS.